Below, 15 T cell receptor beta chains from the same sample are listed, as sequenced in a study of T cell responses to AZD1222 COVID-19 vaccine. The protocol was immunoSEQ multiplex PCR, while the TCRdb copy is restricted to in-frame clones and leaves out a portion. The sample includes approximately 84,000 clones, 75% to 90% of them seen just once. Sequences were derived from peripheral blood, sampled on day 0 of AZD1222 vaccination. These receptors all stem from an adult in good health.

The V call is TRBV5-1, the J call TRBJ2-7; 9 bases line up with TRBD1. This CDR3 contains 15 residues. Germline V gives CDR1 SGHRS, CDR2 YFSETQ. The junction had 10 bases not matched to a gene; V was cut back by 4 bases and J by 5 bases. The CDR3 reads CASSSQGQGYHEQYF. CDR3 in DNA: TGCGCCAGCAGCAGCCAGGGACAGGGTTACCACGAGCAGTACTTC.

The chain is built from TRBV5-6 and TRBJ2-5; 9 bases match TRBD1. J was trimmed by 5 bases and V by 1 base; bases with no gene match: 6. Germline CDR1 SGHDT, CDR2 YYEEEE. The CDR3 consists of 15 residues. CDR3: CASSLIRDREETQYF. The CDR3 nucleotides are TGTGCCAGCAGCTTGATCCGGGACAGGGAGGAGACCCAGTACTTC.

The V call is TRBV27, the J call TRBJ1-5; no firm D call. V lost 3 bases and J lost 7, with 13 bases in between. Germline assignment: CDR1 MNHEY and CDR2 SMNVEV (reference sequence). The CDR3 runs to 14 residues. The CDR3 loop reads CASSFGQAVQPQHF. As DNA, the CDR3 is TGTGCCAGCAGTTTCGGCCAGGCGGTCCAGCCCCAGCATTTT.

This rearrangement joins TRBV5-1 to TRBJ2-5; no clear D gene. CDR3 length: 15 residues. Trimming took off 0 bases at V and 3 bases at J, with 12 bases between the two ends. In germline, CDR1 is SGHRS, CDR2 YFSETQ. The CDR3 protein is CASSLGSAREETQYF. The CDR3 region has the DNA TGCGCCAGCAGCTTGGGGAGCGCGAGAGAAGAGACCCAGTACTTC.

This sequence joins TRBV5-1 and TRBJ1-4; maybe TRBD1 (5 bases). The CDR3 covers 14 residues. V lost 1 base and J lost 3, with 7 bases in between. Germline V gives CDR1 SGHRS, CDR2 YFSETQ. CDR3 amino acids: CASSLPGSNEKLFF. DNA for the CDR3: TGCGCCAGCAGCTTGCCAGGGTCTAATGAAAAACTGTTTTTT.

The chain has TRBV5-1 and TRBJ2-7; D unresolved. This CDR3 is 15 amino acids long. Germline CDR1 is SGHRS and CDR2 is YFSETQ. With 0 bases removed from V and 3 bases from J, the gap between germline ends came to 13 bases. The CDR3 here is CASSLDPYSNYEQYF. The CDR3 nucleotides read TGCGCCAGCAGCTTGGACCCTTACTCCAACTACGAGCAGTACTTC.

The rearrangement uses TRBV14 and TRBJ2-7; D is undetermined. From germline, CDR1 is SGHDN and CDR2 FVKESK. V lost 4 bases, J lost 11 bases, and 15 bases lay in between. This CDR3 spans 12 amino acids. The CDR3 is CASSRLVGWKYF. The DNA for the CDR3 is TGTGCCAGCAGCCGGCTGGTTGGCTGGAAGTACTTC.

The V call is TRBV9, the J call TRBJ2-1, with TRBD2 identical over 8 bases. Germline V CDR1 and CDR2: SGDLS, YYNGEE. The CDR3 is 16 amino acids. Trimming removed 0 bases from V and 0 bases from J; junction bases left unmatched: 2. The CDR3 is CASSVDGRASYNEQFF. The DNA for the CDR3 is TGTGCCAGCAGCGTAGACGGGAGGGCCTCCTACAATGAGCAGTTCTTC.

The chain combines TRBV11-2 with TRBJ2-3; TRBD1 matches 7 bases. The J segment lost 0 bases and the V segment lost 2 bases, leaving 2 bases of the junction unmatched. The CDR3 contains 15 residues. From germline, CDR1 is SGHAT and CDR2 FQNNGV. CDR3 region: CASSLQGVSTDTQYF. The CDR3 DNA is TGTGCCAGCAGCTTACAGGGGGTTAGCACAGATACGCAGTATTTT.

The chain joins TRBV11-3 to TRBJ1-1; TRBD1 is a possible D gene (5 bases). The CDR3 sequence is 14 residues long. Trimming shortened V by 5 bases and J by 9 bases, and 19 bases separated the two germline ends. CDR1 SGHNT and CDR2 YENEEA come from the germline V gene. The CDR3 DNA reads TGTGCCAGCAGCCCAGGGAATGGGCGACCAAAAGCTTTCTTT. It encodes CASSPGNGRPKAFF.

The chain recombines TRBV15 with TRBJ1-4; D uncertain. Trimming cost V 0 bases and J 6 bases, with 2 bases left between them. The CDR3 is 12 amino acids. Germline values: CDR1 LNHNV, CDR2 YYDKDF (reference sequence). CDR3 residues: CATSRDDEKLFF. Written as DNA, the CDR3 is TGTGCCACCAGCAGAGATGATGAAAAACTGTTTTTT.

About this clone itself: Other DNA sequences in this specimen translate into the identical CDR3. As DNA, the CDR3 is TGTGCCAGCTCACCCCGACCGAACACCGGGGAGCTGTTTTTT. Encoded protein: CASSPRPNTGELFF. The rearrangement uses TRBV18 and TRBJ2-2; no definite D call. CDR1 and CDR2 (germline): KGHSH, LQKENI. The CDR3 sequence is 14 residues long. V was pared by 3 bases and J by 0 bases, with 5 bases between.

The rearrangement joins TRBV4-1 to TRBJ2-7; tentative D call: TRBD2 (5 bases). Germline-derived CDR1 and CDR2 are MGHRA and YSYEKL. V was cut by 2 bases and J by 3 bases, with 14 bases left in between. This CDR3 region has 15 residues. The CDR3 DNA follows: TGCGCCAGCAGCCAACCCGCCAGCGGCCACTACGAGCAGTACTTC. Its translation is CASSQPASGHYEQYF.

DNA of the CDR3: TGTGCCAGTAGTGGTCGACAGGGAGATAATTCACCCCTCCACTTT. Amino acid sequence: CASSGRQGDNSPLHF. This sequence joins TRBV19 and TRBJ1-6, with TRBD1 identical over 7 bases. The V and J ends lost 5 bases and 5 bases, in that order; junction bases with no gene match: 6. Germline V gene sequence: CDR1 LNHDA, CDR2 SQIVND (reference sequence). The CDR3 runs 15 residues. Using reference TRBV19 and TRBJ1-6 for the parts outside the CDR3, the full variable domain is DGGITQSPKYLFRKEGQNVTLSCEQNLNHDAMYWYRQDPGQGLRLIYYSQIVNDFQKGDIAEGYSVSREKKESFPLTVTSAQKNPTAFYLCASSGRQGDNSPLHFGNGTRLTVT.

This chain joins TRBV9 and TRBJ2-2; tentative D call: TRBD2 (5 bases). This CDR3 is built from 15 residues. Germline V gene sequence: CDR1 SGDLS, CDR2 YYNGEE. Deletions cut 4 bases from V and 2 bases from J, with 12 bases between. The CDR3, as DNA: TGTGCCAGCAGCCCAGGAGGCTTAAACACCGGGGAGCTGTTTTTT. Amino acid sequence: CASSPGGLNTGELFF.